This T cell receptor (beta chain) was recovered during a study of blood T cell repertoires in COVID-19. Looking at the study overall: Sources were T cells, B-cell-depleted T cells, or PBMCs; the material itself was cDNA or gDNA.

Donors of Cohort 3 who recovered were those that had two negative PCRs, clearance, or symptom resolution. CDR3 size: 13 residues. V shed 1 base, J shed 4 bases, and the junction held 0 bases outside the gene matches. Per germline, CDR1 SQVTM and CDR2 ANQGSEA. TCRdb's copy holds only in-frame clones and misses some; the assay was immunoSEQ multiplex PCR. Of approximately 330,000 clones listed, roughly nine tenths are singletons. J is TRBJ2-3 and V is TRBV29-1; 9 bases fit TRBD2. The sample consisted of PBMCs or T cells enriched from blood (not recorded which). This clonotype originated in a woman between 25 and 40 years old who had recovered from COVID-19. The CDR3 DNA reads TGCAGCGTTGAAGGCGGGAGGGCAGATACGCAGTATTTT. This translates into CSVEGGRADTQYF.